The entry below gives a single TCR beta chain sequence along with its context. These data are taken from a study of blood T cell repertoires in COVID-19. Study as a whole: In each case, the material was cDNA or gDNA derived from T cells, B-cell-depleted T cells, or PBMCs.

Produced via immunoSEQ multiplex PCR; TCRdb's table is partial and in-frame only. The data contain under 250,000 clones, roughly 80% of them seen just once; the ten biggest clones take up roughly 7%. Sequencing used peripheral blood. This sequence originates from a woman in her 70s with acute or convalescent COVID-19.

CDR3 sequence (DNA): TGCGCCAGCAGCCGTGGGCAGGGCACTGAAGCTTTCTTT. Amino acid sequence: CASSRGQGTEAFF. The chain is built from TRBV5-1 and TRBJ1-1, with D possibly matching TRBD1 (5 bases). Trimming cost V 4 bases and J 4 bases, with 11 bases left between them. CDR3 length equals 13 residues. CDR1 SGHRS and CDR2 YFSETQ come from the germline V gene. The full variable domain, with the rest looked up from reference TRBV5-1 and TRBJ1-1, is KAGVTQTPRYLIKTRGQQVTLSCSPISGHRSVSWYQQTPGQGLQFLFEYFSETQRNKGNFPGRFSGRQFSNSRSEMNVSTLELGDSALYLCASSRGQGTEAFFGQGTRLTVV.